The 7 T cell receptor beta chains reported below all come from one sample, sequenced in a study of regulatory T cells in long-lasting Graves disease. Time point noted: persistent/refractory GD, antithyroid drugs over 5 years with positive TRAb. The TCR library was made from RNA that had been extracted from PBMCs in TRIzol. iRepertoire HTBI primers and Arm-PCR of CDR3 regions built TCR beta libraries. TCRdb re-analysed the multiplex PCR reads in MiXCR, keeping a single row per CDR3 protein. The table lists fewer than 450,000 distinct CDR3 sequences, 23% of them singletons, with about a quarter in the top ten. Material: peripheral blood mononuclear cells (PBMCs), obtained when the disease was refractory, from a patient treated with antithyroid drugs. The receptors derive from a female donor with Graves disease.

In this sample, this clonotype turned up many times. The chain employs TRBV3-1 and TRBJ2-5, with 8 bases aligning to TRBD1. V trimming: 3 bases; J trimming: 4 bases; junction bases outside the gene matches: 7. The V gene's germline CDR1 is LGHDT and CDR2 YNNKEL (reference sequence). This CDR3 region has 15 residues. CDR3: CASSQTRGLGETQYF. As DNA, the CDR3 is TGTGCCAGCAGCCAGACCAGGGGGCTTGGAGAGACCCAGTACTTC.

This clonotype was counted many times. This chain connects TRBV6-9 to TRBJ1-2; a weak D match, TRBD1 (5 bases). The germline CDR1 and CDR2 sequences are MNHGY and SVAAGI. The CDR3 loop spans 20 amino acids. The V end was cut by 3 bases, the J end by 4 bases, with 30 bases between. This CDR3 is CASSYTREVIGPGIAYGYTF. DNA of the CDR3: TGTGCCAGCAGTTACACACGGGAGGTCATCGGTCCAGGGATCGCCTATGGCTACACCTTC.

The chain links TRBV4-1 to TRBJ2-3; 10 bases are a match to TRBD1. This CDR3 is built from 16 residues. The V gene's germline CDR1 is MGHRA and CDR2 YSYEKL. The V gene end was trimmed by 4 bases and the J gene end by 3 bases; junction bases not matched to a gene: 7. The CDR3, as DNA: TGCGCCAGCAGCCCACTGGGACAGGGGATGACAGATACGCAGTATTTT. Encoded protein: CASSPLGQGMTDTQYF.

The rearrangement links TRBV29-1 to TRBJ1-3; unclear D gene. CDR3 length: 13 residues. Germline V gives CDR1 SQVTM, CDR2 ANQGSEA. The V gene lost 6 bases and the J gene lost 0 bases, with 9 bases spanning the gap. In DNA form, the CDR3 reads TGCAGCGTAAAAGTACCCTCTGGAAACACCATATATTTT. This translates into CSVKVPSGNTIYF. Supplemented by reference TRBV29-1 and TRBJ1-3, the full variable domain reads SAVISQKPSRDICQRGTSLTIQCQVDSQVTMMFWYRQQPGQSLTLIATANQGSEATYESGFVIDKFPISRPNLTFSTLTVSNMSPEDSSIYLCSVKVPSGNTIYFGEGSWLTVV.

The V gene is TRBV3-1, the J gene TRBJ2-7, with D possibly TRBD1 on 6 matching bases. CDR1 LGHDT and CDR2 YNNKEL come from the germline V gene (reference sequence). Trimming pared 0 bases from V and 6 bases from J, leaving 15 bases between. The CDR3 has 15 amino acids. CDR3 in DNA: TGTGCCAGCAGCCAAGATCGAAACAGGGTCTCCGAGCAGTACTTC. Its protein is CASSQDRNRVSEQYF.

V gene TRBV5-1 combines with J gene TRBJ2-1; D possibly corresponds to TRBD1 (6 bases). This CDR3 has 15 residues. Deletions cut 4 bases from V and 4 bases from J, with 15 bases between. CDR1 is SGHRS and CDR2 is YFSETQ in the germline V gene. CDR3 DNA: TGCGCCAGCAGCCTACGGACAGAGACGTACAATGAGCAGTTCTTC. Amino acid sequence: CASSLRTETYNEQFF.

This clonotype was found a few times. The chain is built from TRBV5-1 and TRBJ2-5; tentatively, D is TRBD1 or TRBD2 (8 bases each). Trimming left V 1 base short and J 5 bases short, with 27 bases between. Per the germline V gene, CDR1 is SGHRS and CDR2 is YFSETQ. The CDR3 contains 19 residues. The CDR3 DNA reads TGCGCCAGCAGCTTGAACAGGGGGGTTAGCGGGATCAAAGGGGAGACCCAGTACTTC. It yields the protein CASSLNRGVSGIKGETQYF.